The source of this T cell receptor beta chain is a study of PD-1 blockade in classical Hodgkin lymphoma. Background on the study: The nivolumab dose that patients received was 3 mg/kg, given intravenously every 2 weeks. Findings and caveats of the study: It was CD4+ TCR diversity, not CD8+, that rose significantly by C4D1. Newly diagnosed patients were reported to exhibit reduced baseline TCR diversity relative to healthy donors.

On this clone: Its antigen is not identified.

Time point meaning: cycle 4 day 1 (C4D1), after six to seven weeks of nivolumab. After autologous stem cell transplantation all patients relapsed, and prior brentuximab vedotin exposure differed between cohorts. Magnetic negative selection of thawed PBMCs was the method by which CD4+ T cells were purified. Complete response, partial response or progressive disease made up the best responses. The V segment lost 4 bases and the J segment 3 bases; nucleotides outside the gene matches: 9. Per the germline V gene, CDR1 is SGHRS and CDR2 is YFSETQ. The CDR3 covers 16 residues. Assay used: immunoSEQ multiplex PCR; TCRdb lists only in-frame clones, some missing. Of 25,000 to 35,000 clones in the sample, around 80% are singletons; the top ten hold 0.55% to 0.7%.

The sequencing here drew on CD4+ T cells from blood, taken before the fourth cycle of nivolumab. This receptor was identified in a human donor with classical Hodgkin lymphoma. The rearrangement links TRBV5-1 to TRBJ2-3; 9 nucleotides align to TRBD1. In nucleotides, the CDR3 is TGCGCCAGCAGCAGTTACAGGGGGCGTGGAACAGATACGCAGTATTTT. It specifies CASSSYRGRGTDTQYF.